This T cell receptor beta chain appears in the sequencing data of a study of shared clonotypes between healthy human individuals. CDR3 length: 18 amino acids. The germline V and J ends were trimmed by 3 bases and 1 base, with 22 bases remaining between them. CDR1 is ENHRY, CDR2 SYGVKD, per germline. Naive-designated CD8 cells lacked CD45RO, were positively enriched for CCR7, and omitted terminally differentiated effector memory CD45RA+ cells. Sequencing used immunoSEQ multiplex PCR; TCRdb keeps in-frame clones, though not all of them. This table has roughly 2.1 million clones, about 93% appearing once.

The sample taken for sequencing was naive CD8+ T cells from PBMCs. This chain uses TRBV10-3 with TRBJ2-7, with a tentative D call TRBD1 (6 bases). This receptor was identified in a man aged 18 to 29 in good health. Some clones in this sample may be carry-over from other donors' samples. In DNA form, the CDR3 reads TGTGCCATCAGTGACTTGGGAGACCGGGACACCCATTCCTACGAGCAGTACTTC. It is translated as CAISDLGDRDTHSYEQYF.